Shown below are 32 T cell receptor beta chains from a single sample sequenced in a study of control samples from healthy donors and cancer patients. Measured with immunoSEQ multiplex PCR; TCRdb has only the in-frame clones, and not every one. The profile covers tens of thousands of clones, with approximately 93% appearing a single time and about 1.5% taken by the ten largest. Material for sequencing was blood. The receptors shown here come from a woman aged 25-40 years in good health.

V gene TRBV7-9 combines with J gene TRBJ1-2; D is perhaps TRBD1 (5 bases). V lost 5 bases and J lost 4, with 11 bases in between. CDR1 is SEHNR and CDR2 is FQNEAQ in the germline V gene (reference sequence). This CDR3 is built from 13 residues. CDR3 amino acids: CASSRGSFYGYTF. CDR3 DNA: TGTGCCAGCAGCCGGGGCAGTTTCTATGGCTACACCTTC.

J is TRBJ1-2 and V is TRBV6-5; D gene ambiguous. CDR3 length: 16 amino acids. V dropped 0 bases and J dropped 1 base, with 12 bases sitting between them. Germline CDR1 MNHEY, CDR2 SVGAGI. CDR3 loop: CASSYSSLPLNYGYTF. As DNA, the CDR3 is TGTGCCAGCAGTTACTCCAGTTTACCCCTTAACTATGGCTACACCTTC.

This chain joins TRBV7-2 and TRBJ1-3; possible D gene TRBD1, 6 bases. V shed 1 base and J shed 0 bases, with 10 bases lying between them. CDR1 is SGHTA and CDR2 is FQGNSA in the germline V gene. The CDR3 has 16 residues. The CDR3 DNA reads as TGTGCCAGCAGCTTAGGGACAGCCAGCTCTGGAAACACCATATATTTT. Its translation is CASSLGTASSGNTIYF.

The rearrangement uses TRBV6-1 and TRBJ1-2, with 7 nucleotides matching TRBD1. V lost 3 bases and J lost 2; bases outside the gene matches: 6. The germline CDR1 and CDR2 sequences are MNHNS and SASEGT. CDR3 size: 15 residues. CDR3 nucleotides: TGTGCCAGCAGTGAGCGGGACAGCGTAAACTATGGCTACACCTTC. The encoded protein is CASSERDSVNYGYTF.

This chain links TRBV19 with TRBJ1-2; D uncertain. The germline V and J ends were trimmed by 3 bases and 0 bases, with 8 bases remaining between them. Germline loops: CDR1 LNHDA, CDR2 SQIVND (reference sequence). The CDR3 covers 14 residues. Written as DNA, the CDR3 is TGTGCCAGTAGTATTAGTAACGCTAACTATGGCTACACCTTC. Its translation is CASSISNANYGYTF.

This sequence joins TRBV30 and TRBJ1-6; TRBD1 matches 7 bases. After removal of 5 bases from V and 4 bases from J, the junction contained 2 bases not matched to a gene. CDR1 GTSNPN and CDR2 SVGIG come from the germline V gene (reference sequence). The CDR3 spans 13 residues. The CDR3: CAWATGYNSPLHF. The CDR3 bases are TGTGCCTGGGCGACAGGGTATAATTCACCCCTCCACTTT.

The V and J genes are TRBV12-3 or TRBV12-4 and TRBJ2-1; D is perhaps TRBD2 (5 bases). The CDR3 runs 13 residues. Trimming left V 3 bases short and J 6 bases short, with 9 bases between. CDR3 region: CASSFLASNEQFF. In DNA form, the CDR3 reads TGTGCCAGCAGTTTCCTAGCAAGCAATGAGCAGTTCTTC.

The J gene is TRBJ2-3, the V gene TRBV10-1; D gene uncertain. Trimming cost V 5 bases and J 5 bases, with 11 bases left between them. The CDR3 covers 13 residues. The V gene's germline CDR1 is WNHNN and CDR2 SYGVQD (reference sequence). CDR3 nucleotides: TGCGCCAGCAGTCAGGAGAGGATAGATACGCAGTATTTT. Amino acids: CASSQERIDTQYF.

The chain couples TRBV11-2 to TRBJ1-1; D is unresolved. The CDR3 loop spans 15 amino acids. V was shortened by 5 bases and J by 6 bases, with 19 bases between the two germline ends. Per germline, CDR1 SGHAT and CDR2 FQNNGV. As DNA, the CDR3 is TGTGCCAGCAGCATCCAAGGGAGGAAAAACCCTGAAGCTTTCTTT. Translating gives CASSIQGRKNPEAFF. Full variable domain (remainder filled in from reference TRBV11-2 and TRBJ1-1): EAGVAQSPRYKIIEKRQSVAFWCNPISGHATLYWYQQILGQGPKLLIQFQNNGVVDDSQLPKDRFSAERLKGVDSTLKIQPAKLEDSAVYLCASSIQGRKNPEAFFGQGTRLTVV.

This clone was seen just once. The chain employs TRBV19 and TRBJ2-4; D perhaps matches TRBD1 (6 bases). V lost 10 bases and J lost 2, with 12 bases in between. This CDR3 is built from 13 residues. Germline V gene data show CDR1 as LNHDA and CDR2 as SQIVND (reference sequence). The CDR3 sequence: CAISDRTKNIQYF. CDR3 DNA sequence: TGTGCCATATCGGACAGAACCAAAAACATTCAGTACTTC.

V usage is TRBV5-6 and J usage is TRBJ2-5; no clear D gene. This CDR3 region has 13 residues. In germline, CDR1 is SGHDT, CDR2 YYEEEE. Trimming took 4 bases from V and 3 from J, leaving 10 bases between them. The CDR3 loop reads CASSPRLEETQYF. The CDR3 nucleotides read TGTGCCAGCAGCCCGAGACTGGAAGAGACCCAGTACTTC.

V gene TRBV2 combines with J gene TRBJ2-1; D is perhaps TRBD1 (5 bases). Trimming cost V 6 bases and J 2 bases, with 5 bases left between them. CDR1 is SNHLY, CDR2 FYNNEI, per germline. This CDR3 has 12 amino acids. CDR3 protein: CASRDTYNEQFF. The CDR3 DNA reads TGTGCCAGCAGGGACACCTACAATGAGCAGTTCTTC.

This clone counts as medium-sized. The chain links TRBV29-1 to TRBJ1-2, with 7 positions matching TRBD1. Germline CDR1 SQVTM, CDR2 ANQGSEA. CDR3 size: 11 residues. V lost 4 bases, J lost 10 bases, and 6 bases stayed unmatched. CDR3 nucleotides: TGCAGCGTTGGCCAGGGGGGTGACTACACCTTC. Amino acids: CSVGQGGDYTF.

The chain couples TRBV5-8 to TRBJ2-7, with a tentative D call TRBD2 (6 bases). Germline-derived CDR1 and CDR2 are SGHTS and YDEGEE. This CDR3 contains 16 residues. The V gene lost 4 bases and the J gene lost 4 bases, with 21 bases spanning the gap. The CDR3 sequence is CASSPPGKRTIYEQYF. CDR3 bases: TGTGCCAGCAGCCCCCCAGGAAAGCGGACTATTTACGAGCAGTACTTC.

J is TRBJ1-2 and V is TRBV24-1; no definite D call. CDR3 length equals 14 residues. Germline V CDR1 and CDR2: KGHDR, SFDVKD. Between the trimmed V and J ends, which lost 4 bases and 2 bases, there was a span of 10 bases. CDR3 residues: CATSEKDGNYGYTF. In DNA form, the CDR3 reads TGTGCCACCAGTGAGAAGGACGGCAACTATGGCTACACCTTC.

This clone appeared a single time. The rearrangement uses TRBV21-1 and TRBJ1-1. TRBV21-1 corresponds to a pseudogene. CDR3 size: 14 residues. CDR3 sequence: CASSKEPENTEAFF. In nucleotides, the CDR3 is TGTGCCAGCAGCAAAGAGCCAGAGAACACTGAAGCTTTCTTT.

The chain recombines TRBV12-5 with TRBJ1-2; D is unresolved. Trimming pared 1 base from V and 5 bases from J, leaving 2 bases between. The length of the CDR3 is 11 residues. Germline CDR1 reads LGHNT; CDR2 reads FRNRAP. The DNA of the CDR3 is TGTGCTAGTGGTTTGGGGTATGGCTACACCTTC. Translation: CASGLGYGYTF.

The rearrangement uses TRBV9 and TRBJ1-2; no definite D call. The V gene lost 0 bases and the J gene lost 8 bases, with 17 bases spanning the gap. Germline V lookup: CDR1 SGDLS, CDR2 YYNGEE. CDR3 length: 15 amino acids. The CDR3 bases are TGTGCCAGCAGCGTAGAGGTCAACCCTAGATTGGGCTACACCTTC. Encoded protein: CASSVEVNPRLGYTF.

This sequence joins TRBV5-4 and TRBJ2-5; 8 bases map to TRBD1. This CDR3 comprises 15 residues. V dropped 5 bases and J dropped 0; count of bases not matched to a gene: 6. Germline CDR1 SGHNT, CDR2 YYREEE (reference sequence). The CDR3 DNA sequence: TGTGCCAGCAGACCCGGGACAGGAGACCAAGAGACCCAGTACTTC. Translating it yields CASRPGTGDQETQYF.

The chain employs TRBV7-8 and TRBJ2-1; tentatively, D is TRBD1 (6 bases). V was shortened by 6 bases and J by 8 bases, with 14 bases between the two germline ends. The V gene's germline CDR1 is SGHVS and CDR2 FQNEAQ. The length of the CDR3 is 13 residues. The CDR3 DNA is TGTGCCAGCAGAGACGACAGGAGTTATGAGCAGTTCTTC. This gives the protein CASRDDRSYEQFF.

V is TRBV28 and J is TRBJ2-2; tentative D call: TRBD1 (5 bases). V lost 2 bases and J lost 4, with 11 bases in between. The CDR3 contains 15 residues. Germline CDR1 reads MDHEN; CDR2 reads SYDVKM. Here the CDR3 reads CASSLIGAGTGELFF. As DNA, the CDR3 is TGTGCCAGCAGTTTAATTGGGGCCGGCACCGGGGAGCTGTTTTTT.

The chain recombines TRBV14 with TRBJ1-3; D gene unclear. The CDR3 has 14 residues. Trimming cost V 2 bases and J 9 bases, with 14 bases left between them. Germline V gene lookup returns CDR1 SGHDN and CDR2 FVKESK. CDR3 in DNA: TGTGCCAGCAGCCAATTTACGGTCGGTGGCACCATATATTTT. This gives the protein CASSQFTVGGTIYF.

The gene calls are TRBV5-8 and TRBJ1-3; possible D gene TRBD1, 6 bases. Per germline, CDR1 SGHTS and CDR2 YDEGEE. V lost 0 bases and J 0 bases, leaving 13 bases between the germline ends. This CDR3 spans 17 amino acids. CDR3: CASSLEGHLLSGNTIYF. The CDR3 bases are TGTGCCAGCAGCTTGGAGGGACACCTGCTCTCTGGAAACACCATATATTTT.

The rearrangement joins TRBV4-1 to TRBJ1-5; 7 bases are a match to TRBD1. This CDR3 contains 14 residues. Trimming took 4 bases from V and 4 from J; bases not matched to a gene: 4. Germline V lookup: CDR1 MGHRA, CDR2 YSYEKL. The CDR3 region is CASSPVQGNQPQHF. The DNA of the CDR3 is TGCGCCAGCAGCCCAGTACAGGGGAATCAGCCCCAGCATTTT.

This chain links TRBV4-1 with TRBJ1-5, with D possibly matching TRBD1 (5 bases). Germline V gene sequence: CDR1 MGHRA, CDR2 YSYEKL. The V end lost 4 bases, the J end lost 5 bases, and 9 bases lay between the germline ends. The CDR3 is 13 residues long. The CDR3: CASSPQGDQPQHF. In DNA form, the CDR3 reads TGCGCCAGCAGCCCGCAGGGAGATCAGCCCCAGCATTTT.

The CDR3 protein is CASSSGLAGVYPYEQYF. As DNA, the CDR3 is TGTGCCAGCAGTTCGGGACTAGCGGGAGTATATCCCTACGAGCAGTACTTC. The rearrangement joins TRBV27 to TRBJ2-7, with 14 nucleotides matching TRBD2. Germline loops: CDR1 MNHEY, CDR2 SMNVEV (reference sequence). This CDR3 has 17 amino acids. The trim removed 4 bases at V and 2 bases at J, leaving 7 bases unmatched.

The CDR3 coding sequence is TGCGCCAGCAGCTCCCTGGCGGGAGTTGAGACCCAGTACTTC. Amino acid sequence: CASSSLAGVETQYF. The chain employs TRBV5-1 and TRBJ2-5; TRBD2 matches at 7 bases. The CDR3 loop spans 14 amino acids. Germline assignment: CDR1 SGHRS and CDR2 YFSETQ. V dropped 3 bases and J dropped 5; count of bases not matched to a gene: 7.

J is TRBJ1-3 and V is TRBV5-4; D remains ambiguous. The CDR3 has 11 residues. CDR1 and CDR2 from the germline V gene are SGHNT and YYREEE (reference sequence). With 5 bases removed from V and 3 bases from J, the gap between germline ends came to 3 bases. The CDR3 sequence: CASRGGNTIYF. The CDR3 nucleotides read TGTGCCAGCAGAGGTGGAAACACCATATATTTT.

The chain has TRBV2 and TRBJ1-6; 7 nucleotides align to TRBD1. Germline V gene lookup returns CDR1 SNHLY and CDR2 FYNNEI. The J segment lost 4 bases and the V segment lost 0 bases, leaving 6 bases of the junction unmatched. The CDR3 contains 17 residues. The CDR3 protein is CASSEAGGTVYNSPLHF. In DNA, the CDR3 is TGTGCCAGCAGTGAAGCTGGAGGGACAGTTTATAATTCACCCCTCCACTTT.

The chain joins TRBV7-8 to TRBJ2-3, with D perhaps matching TRBD1 or TRBD2 (5 bases each). V lost 5 bases and J lost 1, with 13 bases in between. The CDR3 is 15 amino acids. CDR1 is SGHVS and CDR2 is FQNEAQ in the germline V gene. CDR3 sequence (DNA): TGTGCCAGCAGCCGGGACGGGCTGCGCACAGATACGCAGTATTTT. It codes for CASSRDGLRTDTQYF.

V and J are TRBV14 and TRBJ2-2; TRBD1 agrees at 9 bases. The CDR3 is 16 amino acids. Germline V lookup: CDR1 SGHDN, CDR2 FVKESK. Trimming cost V 6 bases and J 4 bases; bases outside gene matches: 9. This CDR3 reads CASRPSGQGSTGELFF. The CDR3, as DNA: TGTGCCAGCAGGCCTTCGGGACAGGGATCCACCGGGGAGCTGTTTTTT. Full variable domain (outside the CDR3, taken from reference TRBV14 and TRBJ2-2): EAGVTQFPSHSVIEKGQTVTLRCDPISGHDNLYWYRRVMGKEIKFLLHFVKESKQDESGMPNNRFLAERTGGTYSTLKVQPAELEDSGVYFCASRPSGQGSTGELFFGEGSRLTVL.

V gene TRBV19 combines with J gene TRBJ2-7; D possibly corresponds to TRBD1 (6 bases). The CDR3 has 15 amino acids. Germline V gene data show CDR1 as LNHDA and CDR2 as SQIVND (reference sequence). Trimming removed 5 bases from V and 5 bases from J, with 19 bases in between. The CDR3 reads CASSPRTAELDEQYF. The CDR3, as DNA: TGTGCCAGTAGTCCCAGGACAGCAGAGTTGGACGAGCAGTACTTC.